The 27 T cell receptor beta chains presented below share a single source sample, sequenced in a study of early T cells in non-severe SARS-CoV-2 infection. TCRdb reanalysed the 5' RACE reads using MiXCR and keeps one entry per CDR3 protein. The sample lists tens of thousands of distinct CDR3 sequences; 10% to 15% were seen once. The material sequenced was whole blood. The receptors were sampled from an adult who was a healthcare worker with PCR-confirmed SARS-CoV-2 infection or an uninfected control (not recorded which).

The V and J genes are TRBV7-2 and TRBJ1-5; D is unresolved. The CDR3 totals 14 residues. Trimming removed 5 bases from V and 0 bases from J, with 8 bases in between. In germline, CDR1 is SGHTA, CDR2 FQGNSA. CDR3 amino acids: CASSPKPSNQPQHF. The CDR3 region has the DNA TGTGCCAGCAGCCCCAAGCCTAGCAATCAGCCCCAGCATTTT.

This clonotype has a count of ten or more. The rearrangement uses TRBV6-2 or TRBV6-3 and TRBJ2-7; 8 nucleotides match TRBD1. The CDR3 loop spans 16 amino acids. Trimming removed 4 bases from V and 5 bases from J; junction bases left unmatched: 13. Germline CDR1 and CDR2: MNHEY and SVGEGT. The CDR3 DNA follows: TGTGCCAGCAGTTCTACAGGGTCAGGGGGCGGACACGAGCAGTACTTC. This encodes CASSSTGSGGGHEQYF.

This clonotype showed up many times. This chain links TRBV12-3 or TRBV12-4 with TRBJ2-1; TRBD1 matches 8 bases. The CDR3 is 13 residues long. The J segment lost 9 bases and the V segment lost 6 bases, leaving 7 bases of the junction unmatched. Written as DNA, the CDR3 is TGTGCCAGCAGGCCGTCAGGGGGCACTGAGCAGTTCTTC. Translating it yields CASRPSGGTEQFF.

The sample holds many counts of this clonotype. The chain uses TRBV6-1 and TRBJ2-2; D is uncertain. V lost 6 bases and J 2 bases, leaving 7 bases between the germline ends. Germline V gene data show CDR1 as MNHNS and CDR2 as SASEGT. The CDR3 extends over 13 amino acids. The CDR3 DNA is TGTGCCAGCAGGGAATTAAACACCGGGGAGCTGTTTTTT. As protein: CASRELNTGELFF.

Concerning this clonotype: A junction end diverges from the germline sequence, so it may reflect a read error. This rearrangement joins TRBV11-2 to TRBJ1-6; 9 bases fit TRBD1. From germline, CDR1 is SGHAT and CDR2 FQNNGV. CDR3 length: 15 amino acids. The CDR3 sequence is CARSFPGTGNSPLHF. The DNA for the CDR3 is TGTGCCAGGAGCTTTCCCGGGACAGGGAATTCACCCCTCCACTTT.

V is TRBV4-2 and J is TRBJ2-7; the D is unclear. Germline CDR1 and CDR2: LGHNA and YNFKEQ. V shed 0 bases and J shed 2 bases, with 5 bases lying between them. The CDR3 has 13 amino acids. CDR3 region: CASSQEGPYEQYF. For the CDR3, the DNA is TGTGCCAGCAGCCAAGAAGGGCCCTACGAGCAGTACTTC.

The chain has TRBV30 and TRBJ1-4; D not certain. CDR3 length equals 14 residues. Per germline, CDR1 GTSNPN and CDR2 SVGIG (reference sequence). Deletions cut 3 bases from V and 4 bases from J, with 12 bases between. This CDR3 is CAWRILRDNEKLFF. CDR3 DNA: TGTGCCTGGAGAATTCTCAGAGATAATGAAAAACTGTTTTTT. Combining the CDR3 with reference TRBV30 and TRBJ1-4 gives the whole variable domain SQTIHQWPATLVQPVGSPLSLECTVEGTSNPNLYWYRQAAGRGLQLLFYSVGIGQISSEVPQNLSASRPQDRQFILSSKKLLLSDSGFYLCAWRILRDNEKLFFGSGTQLSVL.

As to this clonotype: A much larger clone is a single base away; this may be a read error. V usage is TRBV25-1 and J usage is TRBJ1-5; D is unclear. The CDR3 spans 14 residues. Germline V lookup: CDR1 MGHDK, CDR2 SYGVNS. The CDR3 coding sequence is TGTGCCAGCAGTAGAAGGGAGAGCAATCGGCCCCAGCATTTT. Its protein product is CASSRRESNRPQHF.

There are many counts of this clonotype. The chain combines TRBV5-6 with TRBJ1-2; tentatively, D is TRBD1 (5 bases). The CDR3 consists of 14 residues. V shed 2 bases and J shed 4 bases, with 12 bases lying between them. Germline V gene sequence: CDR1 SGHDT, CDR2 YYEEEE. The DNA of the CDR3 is TGTGCCAGCAGCTTCTCAGACAGCACCTATGGCTACACCTTC. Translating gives CASSFSDSTYGYTF.

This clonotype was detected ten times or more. The CDR3 DNA is TGTGCCAGCAGTGAGACGGTAGGGAACTATGGCTACACCTTC. This gives the protein CASSETVGNYGYTF. This chain uses TRBV25-1 with TRBJ1-2; no reliable D call. With 3 bases removed from V and 2 bases from J, the gap between germline ends came to 10 bases. The germline CDR1 and CDR2 sequences are MGHDK and SYGVNS. The CDR3 extends over 14 amino acids.

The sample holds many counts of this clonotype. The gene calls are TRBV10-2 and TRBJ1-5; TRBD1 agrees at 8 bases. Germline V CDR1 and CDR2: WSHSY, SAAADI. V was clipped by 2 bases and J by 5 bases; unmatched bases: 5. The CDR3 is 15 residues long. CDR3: CASSEGQGDDQPQHF. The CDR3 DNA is TGCGCCAGCAGTGAGGGACAGGGAGATGATCAGCCCCAGCATTTT.

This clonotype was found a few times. CDR3 amino acids: CSAAGTLGYTF. CDR3 sequence (DNA): TGCAGTGCTGCAGGGACCCTAGGCTACACCTTC. The genes are TRBV20-1 and TRBJ1-2; a possible D gene is TRBD1 (5 bases). The V end was cut by 5 bases, the J end by 8 bases, with 12 bases between. CDR3 size: 11 residues. Germline CDR1 and CDR2: DFQATT and SNEGSKA (reference sequence).

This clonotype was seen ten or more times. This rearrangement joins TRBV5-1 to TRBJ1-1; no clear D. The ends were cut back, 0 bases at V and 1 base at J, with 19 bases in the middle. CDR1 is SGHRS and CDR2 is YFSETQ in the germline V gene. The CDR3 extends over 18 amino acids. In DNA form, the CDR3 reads TGCGCCAGCAGCTTGGTACGGCAGGCTAGGGTACCGAACACTGAAGCTTTCTTT. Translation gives CASSLVRQARVPNTEAFF.

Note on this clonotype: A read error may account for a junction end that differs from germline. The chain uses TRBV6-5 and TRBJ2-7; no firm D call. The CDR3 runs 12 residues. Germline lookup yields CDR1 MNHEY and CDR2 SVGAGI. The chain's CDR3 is CASSYSADEQHF. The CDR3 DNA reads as TGTGCCAGCAGTTACTCGGCGGACGAGCAGCACTTC.

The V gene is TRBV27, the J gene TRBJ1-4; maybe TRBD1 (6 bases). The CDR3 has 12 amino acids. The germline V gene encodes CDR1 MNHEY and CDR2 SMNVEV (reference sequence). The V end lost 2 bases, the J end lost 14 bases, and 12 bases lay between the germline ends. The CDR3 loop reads CASSLLGGTLFF. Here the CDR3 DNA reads TGTGCCAGCAGTTTACTAGGGGGAACTCTGTTTTTT.

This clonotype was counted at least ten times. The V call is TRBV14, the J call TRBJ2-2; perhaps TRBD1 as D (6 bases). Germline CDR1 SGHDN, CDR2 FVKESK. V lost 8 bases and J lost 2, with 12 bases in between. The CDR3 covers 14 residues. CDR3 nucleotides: TGTGCCAGCGACCAGGGGACAAACACCGGGGAGCTGTTTTTT. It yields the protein CASDQGTNTGELFF.

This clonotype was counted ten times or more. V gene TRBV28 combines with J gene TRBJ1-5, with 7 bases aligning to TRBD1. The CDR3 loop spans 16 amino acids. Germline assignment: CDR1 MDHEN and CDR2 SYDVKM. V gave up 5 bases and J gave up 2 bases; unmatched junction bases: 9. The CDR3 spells CASSAHRGSGNQPQHF. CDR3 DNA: TGTGCCAGCAGTGCGCACAGGGGTTCGGGCAATCAGCCCCAGCATTTT.

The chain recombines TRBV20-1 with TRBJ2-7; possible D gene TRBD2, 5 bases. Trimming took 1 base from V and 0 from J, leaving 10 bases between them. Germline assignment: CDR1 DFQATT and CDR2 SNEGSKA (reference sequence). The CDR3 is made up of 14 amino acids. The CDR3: CSARGGWGSYEQYF. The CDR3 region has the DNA TGCAGTGCTAGAGGAGGGTGGGGCTCCTACGAGCAGTACTTC.

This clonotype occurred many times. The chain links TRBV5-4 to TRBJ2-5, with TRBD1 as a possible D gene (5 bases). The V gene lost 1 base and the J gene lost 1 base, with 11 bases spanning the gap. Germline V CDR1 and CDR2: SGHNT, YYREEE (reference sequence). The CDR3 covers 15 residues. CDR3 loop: CASSLPPTVQETQYF. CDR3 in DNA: TGTGCCAGCAGCTTGCCCCCGACAGTCCAAGAGACCCAGTACTTC.

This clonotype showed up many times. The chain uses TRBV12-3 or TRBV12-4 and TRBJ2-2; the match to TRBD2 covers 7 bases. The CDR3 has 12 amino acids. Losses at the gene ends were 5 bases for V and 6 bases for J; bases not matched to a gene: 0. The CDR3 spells CASSAGAGELFF. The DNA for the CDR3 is TGTGCCAGCAGTGCGGGAGCCGGGGAGCTGTTTTTT.

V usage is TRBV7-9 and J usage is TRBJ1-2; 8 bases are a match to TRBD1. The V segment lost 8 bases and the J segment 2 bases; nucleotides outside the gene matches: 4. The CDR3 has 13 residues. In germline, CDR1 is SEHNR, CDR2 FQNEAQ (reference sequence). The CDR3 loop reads CASWGDRNYGYTF. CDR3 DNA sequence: TGTGCCAGCTGGGGGGACAGGAACTATGGCTACACCTTC.

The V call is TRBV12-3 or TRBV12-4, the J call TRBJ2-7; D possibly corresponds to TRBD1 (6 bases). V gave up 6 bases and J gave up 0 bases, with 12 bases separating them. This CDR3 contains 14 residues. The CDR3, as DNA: TGTGCCAGCAGCACCGGGACAACCTCCTACGAGCAGTACTTC. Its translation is CASSTGTTSYEQYF.

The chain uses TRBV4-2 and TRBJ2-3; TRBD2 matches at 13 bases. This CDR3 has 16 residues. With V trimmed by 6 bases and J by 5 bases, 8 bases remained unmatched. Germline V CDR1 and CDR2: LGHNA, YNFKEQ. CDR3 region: CASSSELAGGQDTQYF. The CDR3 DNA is TGTGCCAGCAGTTCGGAACTAGCGGGGGGGCAAGATACGCAGTATTTT.

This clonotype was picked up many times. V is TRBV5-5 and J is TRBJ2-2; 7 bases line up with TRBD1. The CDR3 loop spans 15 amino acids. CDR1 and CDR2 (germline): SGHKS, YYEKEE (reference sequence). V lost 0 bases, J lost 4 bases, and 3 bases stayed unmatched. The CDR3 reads CASSLAGGFTGELFF. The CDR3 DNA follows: TGTGCCAGCAGCTTGGCAGGGGGTTTCACCGGGGAGCTGTTTTTT.

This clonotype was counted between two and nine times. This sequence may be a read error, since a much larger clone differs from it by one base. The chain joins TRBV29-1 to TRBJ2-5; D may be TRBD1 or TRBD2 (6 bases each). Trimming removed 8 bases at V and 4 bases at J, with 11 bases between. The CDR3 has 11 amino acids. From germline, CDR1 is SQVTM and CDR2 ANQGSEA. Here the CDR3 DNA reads TGCAGCTTAGGGGGGTTAGAGACCCAGTACTTC. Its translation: CSLGGLETQYF.

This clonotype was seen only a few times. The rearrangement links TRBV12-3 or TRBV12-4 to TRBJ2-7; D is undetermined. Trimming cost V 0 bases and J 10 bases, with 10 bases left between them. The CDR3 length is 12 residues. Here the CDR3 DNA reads TGTGCCAGCAGTTTAGCTCGGACCGGCCAGTACTTC. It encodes CASSLARTGQYF.

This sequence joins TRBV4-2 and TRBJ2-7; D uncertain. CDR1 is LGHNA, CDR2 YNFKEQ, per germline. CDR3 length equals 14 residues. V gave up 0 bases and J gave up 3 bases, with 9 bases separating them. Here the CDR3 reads CASSQDLGFYEQYF. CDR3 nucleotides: TGTGCCAGCAGCCAAGATTTGGGTTTCTACGAGCAGTACTTC.